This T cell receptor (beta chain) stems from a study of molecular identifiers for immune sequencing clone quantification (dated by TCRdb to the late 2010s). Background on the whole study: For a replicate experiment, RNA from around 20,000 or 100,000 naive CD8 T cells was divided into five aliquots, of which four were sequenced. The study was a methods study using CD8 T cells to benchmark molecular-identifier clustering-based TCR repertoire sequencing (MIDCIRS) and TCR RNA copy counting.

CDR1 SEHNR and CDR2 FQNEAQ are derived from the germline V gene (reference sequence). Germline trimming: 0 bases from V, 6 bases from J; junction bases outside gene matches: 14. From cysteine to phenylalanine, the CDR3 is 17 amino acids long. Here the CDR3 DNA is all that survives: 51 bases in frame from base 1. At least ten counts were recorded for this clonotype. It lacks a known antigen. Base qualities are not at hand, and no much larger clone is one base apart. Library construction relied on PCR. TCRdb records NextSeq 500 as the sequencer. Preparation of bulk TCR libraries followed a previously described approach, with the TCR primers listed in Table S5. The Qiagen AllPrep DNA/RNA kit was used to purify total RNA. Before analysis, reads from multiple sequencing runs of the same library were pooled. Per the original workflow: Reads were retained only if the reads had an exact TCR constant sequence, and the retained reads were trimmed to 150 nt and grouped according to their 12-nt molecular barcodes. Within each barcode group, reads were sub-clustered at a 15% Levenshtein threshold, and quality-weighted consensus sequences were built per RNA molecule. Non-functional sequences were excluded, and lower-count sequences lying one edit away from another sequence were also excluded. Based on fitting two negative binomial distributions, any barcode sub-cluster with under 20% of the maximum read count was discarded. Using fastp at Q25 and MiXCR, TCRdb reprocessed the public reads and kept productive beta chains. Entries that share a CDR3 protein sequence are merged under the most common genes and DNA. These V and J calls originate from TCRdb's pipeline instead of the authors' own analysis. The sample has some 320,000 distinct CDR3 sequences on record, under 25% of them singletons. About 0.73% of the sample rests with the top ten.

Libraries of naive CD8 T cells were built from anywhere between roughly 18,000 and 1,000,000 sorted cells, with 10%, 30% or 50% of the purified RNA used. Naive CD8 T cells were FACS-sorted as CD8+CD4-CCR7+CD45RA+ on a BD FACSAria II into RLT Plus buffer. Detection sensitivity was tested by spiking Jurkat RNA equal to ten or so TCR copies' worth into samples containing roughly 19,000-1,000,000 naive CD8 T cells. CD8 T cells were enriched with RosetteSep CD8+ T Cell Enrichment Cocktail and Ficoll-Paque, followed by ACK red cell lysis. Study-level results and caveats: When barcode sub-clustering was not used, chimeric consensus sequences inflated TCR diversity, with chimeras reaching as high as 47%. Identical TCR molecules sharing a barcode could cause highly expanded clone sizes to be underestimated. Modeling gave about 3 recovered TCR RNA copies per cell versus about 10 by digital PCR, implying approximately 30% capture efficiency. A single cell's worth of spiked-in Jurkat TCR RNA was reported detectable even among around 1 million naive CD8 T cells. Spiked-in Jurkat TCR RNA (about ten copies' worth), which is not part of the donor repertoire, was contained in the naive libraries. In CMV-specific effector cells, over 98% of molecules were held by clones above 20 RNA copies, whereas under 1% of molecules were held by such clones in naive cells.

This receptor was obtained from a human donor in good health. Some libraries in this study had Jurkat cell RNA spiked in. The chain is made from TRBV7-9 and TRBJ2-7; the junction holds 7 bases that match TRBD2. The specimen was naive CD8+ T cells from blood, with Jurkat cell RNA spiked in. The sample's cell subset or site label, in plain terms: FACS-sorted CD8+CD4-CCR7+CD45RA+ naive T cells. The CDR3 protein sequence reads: CASSLARGAGREAEQYF. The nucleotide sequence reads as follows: TGTGCCAGCAGCTTAGCGCGTGGAGCGGGAAGAGAGGCCGAGCAGTACTTC.